A selection of T cell receptor beta chains follows, all from one sample in a study of blood T cell repertoires in COVID-19. TCRdb keeps only in-frame clones here, not all; method: immunoSEQ multiplex PCR. The sample lists under 100,000 clones, around nine tenths seen once, with less than 6.5% in the top ten. Source material: peripheral blood. The receptor source for this set is a man in his forties with acute or convalescent COVID-19. Each CDR3 is given with its conserved first and last residue. D genes are given only for firm matches. Only part of the rows carry a size: once, few, many, or a class if the clone is expanded.

V	J	D	size	DNA	CDR3
TRBV6-1	TRBJ2-7	TRBD1	-	TGTGCCAGCAGTGAAGCGGTTTTGGCAGGGGGCGCCTACGAGCAGTACTTC	CASSEAVLAGGAYEQYF
TRBV18	TRBJ2-5	TRBD1	-	TGTGCCAGCTCGCCGACAGGGGGCACGGAGACCCAGTACTTC	CASSPTGGTETQYF
TRBV19	TRBJ1-5	TRBD1	-	TGTGCCAGTACCCCCGGGACAGGGGGCGGGGTGCCCCAGCATTTT	CASTPGTGGGVPQHF
TRBV7-8	TRBJ1-5	-	once	TGTGCCAGCAGCTCACAGGACTACCAGCCCCAGCATTTT	CASSSQDYQPQHF
TRBV9	TRBJ1-5	-	-	TGTGCCAGCAGCCCGGCGGCGGACAGTCGTCAGCCCCAGCATTTT	CASSPAADSRQPQHF
TRBV5-1	TRBJ2-3	-	-	TGCGCCAGCAGCTTGGGTCTCACGGGAGATACGCAGTATTTT	CASSLGLTGDTQYF
TRBV18	TRBJ1-1	-	-	TGTGCCAGCTCACCTGCACAGGGAAACACTGAAGCTTTCTTT	CASSPAQGNTEAFF
TRBV4-1	TRBJ1-1	TRBD1	once	TGCGCCAGCAGCCTCCAGGGGGCAGGCACTGAAGCTTTCTTT	CASSLQGAGTEAFF
TRBV27	TRBJ2-1	TRBD1	-	TGTGCCAGCAGTGTGGGGACAGACAATGAGCAGTTCTTC	CASSVGTDNEQFF
TRBV7-2	TRBJ2-3	TRBD2	-	TGTGCCAGCAGCCCCCCGAGCGGGGGGTGGGGAGATACGCAGTATTTT	CASSPPSGGWGDTQYF
TRBV30	TRBJ1-6	-	-	TGTGCCTGGAGTCCGCACAGCTCCTATAATTCACCCCTCCACTTT	CAWSPHSSYNSPLHF
TRBV2	TRBJ1-4	TRBD1	-	TGTGCCAGCAGTGAAGCAGATGGACAGGGGGGCAAACTGTTTTTT	CASSEADGQGGKLFF
TRBV6-5	TRBJ2-7	-	once	TGTGCCAGCAGCCGGGACACCGAATACTACGAGCAGTACTTC	CASSRDTEYYEQYF
TRBV4-1	TRBJ1-5	-	-	TGCGCCAGCAGCCAGGCGGGGGGCGGACAGCCCCAGCATTTT	CASSQAGGGQPQHF
TRBV14	TRBJ1-1	TRBD1	many	TGTGCCAGCAGCCGATTGGGACAGGAGACCACTGAAGCTTTCTTT	CASSRLGQETTEAFF
TRBV20-1	TRBJ1-4	-	-	TGCAGTGCTAGTTGGCAGACTAATGAAAAACTGTTTTTT	CSASWQTNEKLFF
TRBV30	TRBJ1-5	-	-	TGTGCTGTGGGGGCGGCGAGTTACAATCAGCCCCAGCATTTT	CAVGAASYNQPQHF
TRBV4-1	TRBJ2-2	-	-	TGCGCCAGCAGCCAAGGCCCACCGGGCACCGGGGAGCTGTTTTTT	CASSQGPPGTGELFF
TRBV7-3	TRBJ2-1	-	-	TGTGCCAGCAGCCCGAGGCCCGGGGGGCGGGGTGAGCAGTTCTTC	CASSPRPGGRGEQFF
TRBV12-3/TRBV12-4	TRBJ1-1	-	-	TGTGCCAGCAGTAGCAGGGAGGGAGCTTTCTTT	CASSSREGAFF
TRBV5-4	TRBJ1-6	TRBD1	-	TGTGCCAGCAGCGCGCCCTCGGGACAGGGCAATTCACCCCTCCACTTT	CASSAPSGQGNSPLHF
TRBV6-5	TRBJ1-5	-	-	TGTGCCAGCGGTTGGCAGGCCGGACAGCCCCAGCATTTT	CASGWQAGQPQHF
TRBV4-1	TRBJ2-7	TRBD2	-	TGCGCCAGCAGCCAGGGACTAGCGGGAAATTACGAGCAGTACTTC	CASSQGLAGNYEQYF
TRBV14	TRBJ2-3	-	few	TGTGCCAGCAGCCTCTTCCTGGCGGGGGCAGGTGATACGCAGTATTTT	CASSLFLAGAGDTQYF
TRBV7-2	TRBJ2-1	-	-	TGTGCCAGCAGCTTAATTCGGCTAGCGACGTCCTACAATGAGCAGTTCTTC	CASSLIRLATSYNEQFF
TRBV7-6	TRBJ2-1	-	-	TGTGCCAGCAGCCCCCCGTTGGCTACAGACAATGAGCAGTTCTTC	CASSPPLATDNEQFF
TRBV7-9	TRBJ2-1	TRBD2	-	TGTGCCAGCAGCTCTACCCTACCGGATAGCGGGAGCTCCTACAATGAGCAGTTCTTC	CASSSTLPDSGSSYNEQFF
TRBV10-2	TRBJ1-5	TRBD1	-	TGCGCCAGCAGCTCGACAGGGTACAATCAGCCCCAGCATTTT	CASSSTGYNQPQHF
TRBV5-5	TRBJ2-5	-	once	TGTGCCAGCAGCTTGGAAGTCAGGGGAGCGGGGCTGTACCAAGAGACCCAGTACTTC	CASSLEVRGAGLYQETQYF
TRBV15	TRBJ2-4	TRBD2	-	TGTGCCACCAGCAGAGACAATTGGGACTATCTCAAAAACATTCAGTACTTC	CATSRDNWDYLKNIQYF
TRBV29-1	TRBJ1-2	-	-	TGCAGCGTTGAATCGGGTTACGATGGCTACACCTTC	CSVESGYDGYTF
TRBV5-1	TRBJ1-1	TRBD1	-	TGCGCCAGCAGCTTGGGGGGGACAGGGAGCACTGAAGCTTTCTTT	CASSLGGTGSTEAFF
TRBV7-2	TRBJ1-1	-	-	TGTGCCAGCAGCACCCAAGGGGGGAACACTGAAGCTTTCTTT	CASSTQGGNTEAFF
TRBV7-2	TRBJ1-6	TRBD1	once	TGTGCCAGCAGCACTACCGGGACAGGGGAATCACCCCTCCACTTT	CASSTTGTGESPLHF
TRBV7-9	TRBJ1-3	TRBD1	-	TGTGCCAGCAGCTTACCCAAACAGGGGCCTAGCTCTGGAAACACCATATATTTT	CASSLPKQGPSSGNTIYF
TRBV7-3	TRBJ2-7	-	-	TGTGCCAGCAGCAAAACTTGGGCTGAGGAGCAGTACTTC	CASSKTWAEEQYF
TRBV25-1	TRBJ1-2	TRBD1	-	TGTGCCAGCAGTGAAGTTGGGGACAGGGTCGCCGGTGGCTACACCTTC	CASSEVGDRVAGGYTF
TRBV5-1	TRBJ1-1	TRBD1	-	TGCGCCAGCAGCTTGGAACAGGGGCGGAACACTGAAGCTTTCTTT	CASSLEQGRNTEAFF
TRBV3-1/TRBV3-2	TRBJ2-2	-	-	TGTGCCAGCAGCCAAGTCGTAGGGGCAAACACCGGGGAGCTGTTTTTT	CASSQVVGANTGELFF
TRBV4-3	TRBJ1-1	-	-	TGCGCCAGCAGCCGAACCCACAGGGAGAGCACTGAAGCTTTCTTT	CASSRTHRESTEAFF
TRBV6-5	TRBJ1-1	TRBD1	once	TGTGCCAGCAGCCCGACAGGGACGGGTACTGAAGCTTTCTTT	CASSPTGTGTEAFF
TRBV5-6	TRBJ1-6	-	-	TGTGCCAGCAGCCTTCGACAGTTAGGTTCACCCCTCCACTTT	CASSLRQLGSPLHF
TRBV7-9	TRBJ2-5	TRBD1	-	TGTGCCAGCAGCTTAGGATTTTCAGGGGGCGCGAGGGAGACCCAGTACTTC	CASSLGFSGGARETQYF
TRBV19	TRBJ1-5	-	-	TGTGCCAGTAGTATTAGTCTAAATCAGCCCCAGCATTTT	CASSISLNQPQHF
TRBV5-6	TRBJ1-1	-	-	TGTGCCAGCAGCCCGCCGCGGGCTCTTACCCGGATGACTGAAGCTTTCTTT	CASSPPRALTRMTEAFF
TRBV27	TRBJ2-2	TRBD2	-	TGTGCCAGCAGAGGGACTAGACCCACCGGGGAGCTGTTTTTT	CASRGTRPTGELFF
TRBV6-5	TRBJ2-7	TRBD2	once	TGTGCCAGCAGGCTGACTAGCGGGATCTACGAGCAGTACTTC	CASRLTSGIYEQYF
TRBV6-1	TRBJ1-3	-	-	TGTGCCAGCAGTGAACGTACGGACAGCTTAGGAAACACCATATATTTT	CASSERTDSLGNTIYF
TRBV6-2/TRBV6-3	TRBJ2-3	-	-	TGTGCCAGCAGTCTACCGGGTACGCAGTATTTT	CASSLPGTQYF
TRBV6-1	TRBJ1-1	TRBD1	-	TGTGCCAGCAGTGAACCCAGGACAGGGAACACTGAAGCTTTCTTT	CASSEPRTGNTEAFF
TRBV11-2	TRBJ2-6	-	-	TGTGCCAGCAGCTCCCAGGGTTTTTCTGGGGCCAACGTCCTGACTTTC	CASSSQGFSGANVLTF
TRBV7-2	TRBJ2-5	TRBD2	-	TGTGCCAGCAGCTTAGGTCGTAGCGGGGGGGCCGGGACCCAGTACTTC	CASSLGRSGGAGTQYF
TRBV2	TRBJ2-2	-	-	TGTGCCAGCAGTGAATCCGGGGGGCAGGGCGGGGAGCTGTTTTTT	CASSESGGQGGELFF
TRBV5-5	TRBJ2-5	-	-	TGTGCCAGCAGCCGCCCGCGAGGGCCCATCCAAGAGACCCAGTACTTC	CASSRPRGPIQETQYF
TRBV12-3/TRBV12-4	TRBJ1-3	-	-	TGTGCCAGCTCCTTAAACAACGGAAACACCATATATTTT	CASSLNNGNTIYF
TRBV10-3	TRBJ2-5	-	-	TGTGCCATCAGTGCACTACAAGAGACCCAGTACTTC	CAISALQETQYF